This TCR beta chain was identified during a study of blood T cell repertoires in COVID-19 (dated by TCRdb to the early 2020s). Context from the whole study: Samples from collaborators originated in the United States, Italy and Spain and spanned both the acute and convalescent phases of COVID-19. Nearly every sample came with metadata listing a de-identified subject ID, COVID-19 status, age in years and sex. The repertoires were made available in a free public database intended to serve as a resource for research on the immune response to SARS-CoV-2. Subjects who had been exposed to COVID-19, were actively infected with it, or had recovered from it provided the deeply sampled blood TCRbeta repertoires that made up the dataset. The samples were drawn from the first 160 participants of the ongoing ImmuneRACE study and from under 1,500 subjects provided by 6 global collaborators. Where available, HLA class I and class II types were taken from metadata supplied by the sample provider and were not determined by assay-based typing. The material from the prospective study consisted of cDNA or gDNA derived from T cells, B-cell-depleted T cells, or PBMCs. Points the paper makes about the study in general: Clinical and demographic metadata were provided uncurated, with the amount varying by source and participant.

In the prospective study, participants were about 18 to 100 years old, resided in about two dozen geographic areas of the United States, and were enrolled through a virtual design. Cohort assignment in the prospective study relied on participant-reported clinical history from a screening survey and a study questionnaire. Recovered participants in ImmuneRACE Cohort 3 were defined as having two consecutive negative NP/OP PCR tests, clearance from a healthcare professional, or resolution of symptoms. In the prospective study, mobile phlebotomists collected whole blood, serum and a nasopharyngeal or oropharyngeal swab from each participant. Additional blood draws and questionnaires over an approximately 2-month period could optionally be provided by prospective study participants. Prospective study blood samples were shipped either frozen or at room temperature before DNA extraction. TCRbeta CDR3 regions were amplified from genomic DNA using the immunoSEQ Assay, a bias-controlled multiplex PCR. Under the source paper's analysis protocol: The number of nucleated cells in each sample was estimated by amplification of reference gene primers within the assay. To quantify the absolute abundance of each unique TCRbeta CDR3 rearrangement, sequence reads were collapsed and filtered. For each sample, productive Simpson clonality was calculated by taking the square root of Simpson's diversity index across productive rearrangements. The immuneACCESS repertoire file appears here via TCRdb, limited to in-frame rearrangements. These files lack a portion of the clones; in checked studies, under half of the deficit traces to unresolved V genes, and the cause of the others is not known. The DNA was the basis for D and trimming; V, J and clone size are from that table. The sample data list around 280,000 clones, and roughly 87% of these were observed just once. The top ten clonotypes cover 6% to 7% of the sample.

CDR1 and CDR2 are read off the germline V gene (reference sequence) as LNHDA and SQIVND. The CDR3 starts with the cysteine, ends with the phenylalanine, and has 19 residues. Of all the DNA, just the CDR3 is kept, 57 bases in frame from base 1. V and J are trimmed by 6 bases and 0 bases, and the gene matches miss 15 bases of the junction. Points on this clone: The antigen it recognizes is unknown. Base qualities are not provided; no much larger clone lies one nucleotide away.

Rearrangement joined TRBV19 to TRBJ1-5; the junction holds 9 bases that match TRBD1. The sample consisted of PBMCs or T cells enriched from blood (not recorded which). This clonotype was obtained from a woman between 40 and 50 years old who had recovered from COVID-19. The DNA sequence reads TGTGCCAGTAGGGTGGCTGCGGGACAGGGCTACAATAGCAATCAGCCCCAGCATTTT. This is translated as CASRVAAGQGYNSNQPQHF.